The entry below describes one T cell receptor beta chain. Its antigen is not known. These data belong to a study of Ad26.COV2.S vaccination and SARS-CoV-2 variants. Study observations and caveats: Post-vaccination spike-specific CD8+ and CD4+ T cell responses reportedly had substantial breadth.

The CDR3 loop spans 16 amino acids. V was cut by 1 base and J by 7 bases, with 17 bases left in between. Treatment defined: some 20 received Ad26.COV2.S at low or high dose, single or two shots; about five received placebo; per-sample allocation not given. Each sample was drawn 63 days after the first injection (of vaccine or placebo). Produced via immunoSEQ multiplex PCR; TCRdb's table is partial and in-frame only. The table lists about 480,000 clones, 87% of them singletons. This material consisted of peripheral blood, taken in a trial of Ad26.COV2.S vaccine versus placebo. The chain links TRBV5-3 to TRBJ2-2; tentative D call: TRBD2 (6 bases). TRBV5-3 is designated an ORF whose function remains uncertain. This TCR was recovered from a person aged 18-65 years who received the Ad26.COV2.S COVID-19 vaccine or a placebo. This chain's CDR3 is CARSLTVGGRGGELFF. The CDR3 DNA reads as TGTGCCAGAAGCTTGACGGTCGGTGGGCGGGGCGGGGAGCTGTTTTTT.